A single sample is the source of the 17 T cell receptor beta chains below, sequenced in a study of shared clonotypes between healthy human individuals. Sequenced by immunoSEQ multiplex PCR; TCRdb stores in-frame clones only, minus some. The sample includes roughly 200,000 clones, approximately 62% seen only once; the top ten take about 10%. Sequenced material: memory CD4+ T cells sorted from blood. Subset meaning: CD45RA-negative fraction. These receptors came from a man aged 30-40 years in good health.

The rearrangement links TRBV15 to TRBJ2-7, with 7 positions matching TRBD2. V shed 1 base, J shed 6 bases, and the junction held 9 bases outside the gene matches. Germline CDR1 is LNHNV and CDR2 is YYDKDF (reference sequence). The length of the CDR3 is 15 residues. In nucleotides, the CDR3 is TGTGCCACCAGCAGAGGAGGGAGTGGGAGGGCCGAGCAGTACTTC. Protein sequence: CATSRGGSGRAEQYF.

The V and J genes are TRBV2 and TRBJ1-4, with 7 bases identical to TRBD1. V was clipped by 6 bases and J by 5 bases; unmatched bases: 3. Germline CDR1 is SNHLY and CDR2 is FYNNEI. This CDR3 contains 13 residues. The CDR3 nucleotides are TGTGCCAGCAGCGGAGGGGGCAATGAAAAACTGTTTTTT. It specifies CASSGGGNEKLFF.

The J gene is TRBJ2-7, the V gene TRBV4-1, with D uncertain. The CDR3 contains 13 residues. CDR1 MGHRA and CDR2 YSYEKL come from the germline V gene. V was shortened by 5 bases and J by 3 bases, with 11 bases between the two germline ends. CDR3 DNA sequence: TGCGCCAGCAGCTCCACGGCACACTACGAGCAGTACTTC. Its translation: CASSSTAHYEQYF.

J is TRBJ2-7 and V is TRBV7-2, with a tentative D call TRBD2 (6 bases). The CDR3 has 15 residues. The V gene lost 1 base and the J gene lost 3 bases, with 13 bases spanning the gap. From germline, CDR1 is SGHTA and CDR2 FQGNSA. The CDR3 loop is CASSLGGSGDYEQYF. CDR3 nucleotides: TGTGCCAGCAGCTTAGGAGGTAGCGGAGACTACGAGCAGTACTTC.

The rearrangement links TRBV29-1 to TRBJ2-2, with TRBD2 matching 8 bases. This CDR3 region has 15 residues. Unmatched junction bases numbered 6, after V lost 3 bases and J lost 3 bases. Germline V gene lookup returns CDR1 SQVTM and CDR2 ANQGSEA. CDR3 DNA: TGCAGCGTTGATTTGGGACTAGGGGACACCGGGGAGCTGTTTTTT. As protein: CSVDLGLGDTGELFF.

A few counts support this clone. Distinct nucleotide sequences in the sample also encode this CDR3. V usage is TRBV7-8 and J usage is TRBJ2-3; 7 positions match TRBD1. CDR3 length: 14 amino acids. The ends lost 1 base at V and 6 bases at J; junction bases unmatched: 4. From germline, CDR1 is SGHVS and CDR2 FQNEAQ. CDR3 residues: CASSLEGRGDTQYF. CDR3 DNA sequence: TGTGCCAGCAGCTTAGAAGGCAGGGGGGATACGCAGTATTTT.

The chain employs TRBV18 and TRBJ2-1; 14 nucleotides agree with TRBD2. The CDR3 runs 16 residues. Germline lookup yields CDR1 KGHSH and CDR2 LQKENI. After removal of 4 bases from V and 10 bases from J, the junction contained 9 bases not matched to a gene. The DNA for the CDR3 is TGTGCCAGCTCACAACCGGGACTAGCGGGAGTCCGGGAGCAGTTCTTC. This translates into CASSQPGLAGVREQFF.

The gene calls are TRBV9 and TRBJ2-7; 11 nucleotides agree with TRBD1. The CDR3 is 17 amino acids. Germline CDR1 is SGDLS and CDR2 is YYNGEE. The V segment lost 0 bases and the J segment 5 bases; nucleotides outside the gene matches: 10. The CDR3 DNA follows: TGTGCCAGCAGCGTAGATTCGGGACAGGGGGTTCGTAACGAGCAGTACTTC. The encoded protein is CASSVDSGQGVRNEQYF.

The CDR3 spells CASSYSRWGNQPQHF. CDR3 nucleotide sequence: TGTGCCAGCAGTTACAGCCGCTGGGGCAATCAGCCCCAGCATTTT. The chain employs TRBV6-5 and TRBJ1-5; D unclear. The length of the CDR3 is 15 residues. V gave up 2 bases and J gave up 2 bases, with 10 bases separating them. Germline V gene lookup returns CDR1 MNHEY and CDR2 SVGAGI.

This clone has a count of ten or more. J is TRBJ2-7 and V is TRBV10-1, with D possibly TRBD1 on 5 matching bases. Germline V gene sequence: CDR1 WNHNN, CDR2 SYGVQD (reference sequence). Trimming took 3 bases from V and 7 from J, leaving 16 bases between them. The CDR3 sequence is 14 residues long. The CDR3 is CASSDWGAAAEQYF. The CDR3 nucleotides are TGCGCCAGCAGTGACTGGGGCGCGGCGGCGGAGCAGTACTTC.

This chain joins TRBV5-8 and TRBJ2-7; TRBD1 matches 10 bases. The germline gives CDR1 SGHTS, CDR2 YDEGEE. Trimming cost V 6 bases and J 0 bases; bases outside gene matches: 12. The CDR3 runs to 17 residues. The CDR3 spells CASTVGIGTGVSYEQYF. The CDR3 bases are TGTGCCAGCACCGTTGGTATAGGGACAGGGGTCTCCTACGAGCAGTACTTC.

CDR3 DNA sequence: TGTGCCAGCAGTGATATCGGGCAGGGGCGTGAAAAACTGTTTTTT. This codes for CASSDIGQGREKLFF. This chain connects TRBV25-1 to TRBJ1-4; D is perhaps TRBD1 (6 bases). Germline V lookup: CDR1 MGHDK, CDR2 SYGVNS. V was pared by 3 bases and J by 7 bases, with 15 bases between. The CDR3 sequence is 15 residues long.

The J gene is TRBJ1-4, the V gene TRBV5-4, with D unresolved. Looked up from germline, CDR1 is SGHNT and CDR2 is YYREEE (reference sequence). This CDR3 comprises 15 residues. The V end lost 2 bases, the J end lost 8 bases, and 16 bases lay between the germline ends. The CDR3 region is CASSLGSPGEEKLFF. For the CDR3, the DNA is TGTGCCAGCAGCTTAGGGTCACCCGGGGAGGAAAAACTGTTTTTT.

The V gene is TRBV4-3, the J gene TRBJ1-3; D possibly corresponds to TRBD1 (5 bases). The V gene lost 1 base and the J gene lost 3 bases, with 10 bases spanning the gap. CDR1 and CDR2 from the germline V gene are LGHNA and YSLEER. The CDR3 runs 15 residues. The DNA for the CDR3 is TGCGCCAGCAGCCAAGGGTCAGGGTATGGAAACACCATATATTTT. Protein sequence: CASSQGSGYGNTIYF.

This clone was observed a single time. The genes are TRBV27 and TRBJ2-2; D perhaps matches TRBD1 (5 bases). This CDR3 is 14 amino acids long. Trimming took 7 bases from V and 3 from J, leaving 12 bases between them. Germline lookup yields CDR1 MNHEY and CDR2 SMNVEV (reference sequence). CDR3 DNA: TGTGCCAGCACTCCTGACAGATACACCGGGGAGCTGTTTTTT. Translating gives CASTPDRYTGELFF.

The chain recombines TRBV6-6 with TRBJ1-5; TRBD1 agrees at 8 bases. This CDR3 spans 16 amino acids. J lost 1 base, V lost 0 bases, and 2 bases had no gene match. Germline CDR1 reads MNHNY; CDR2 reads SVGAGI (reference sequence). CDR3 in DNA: TGTGCCAGCAGTTACTCCCAGGGGGCCAGCAATCAGCCCCAGCATTTT. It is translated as CASSYSQGASNQPQHF.

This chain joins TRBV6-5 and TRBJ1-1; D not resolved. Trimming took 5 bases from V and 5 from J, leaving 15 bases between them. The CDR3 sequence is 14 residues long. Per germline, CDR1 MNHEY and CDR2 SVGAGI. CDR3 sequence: CASSGSTTVTEAFF. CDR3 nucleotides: TGTGCCAGCAGTGGGTCCACTACGGTTACTGAAGCTTTCTTT.